One sample yielded the 28 T cell receptor beta chains listed below, sequenced in a study of shared clonotypes between healthy human individuals. Assay: immunoSEQ multiplex PCR; the TCRdb copy retains only in-frame clones and omits some. The sample lists some 2,100,000 clones, almost 96% occurring once. The sample taken for sequencing was naive CD4+ T cells sorted from blood. Subset reported: CD45RA+ positively selected. These receptors came from a man aged 18 to 29 in good health.

V is TRBV6-5 and J is TRBJ1-4; D is unclear. V lost 5 bases to trimming and J lost 3 bases, with 1 base between them. The CDR3 runs to 11 residues. Germline-derived CDR1 and CDR2 are MNHEY and SVGAGI. The CDR3 sequence is CASSANEKLFF. As DNA, the CDR3 is TGTGCCAGCAGTGCTAATGAAAAACTGTTTTTT.

The genes are TRBV7-2 and TRBJ2-7, with TRBD2 as a possible D gene (5 bases). The CDR3 sequence is 13 residues long. CDR1 is SGHTA, CDR2 FQGNSA, per germline. Between the trimmed V and J ends, which lost 2 bases and 5 bases, there was a span of 10 bases. The CDR3 loop reads CASSLRASHEQYF. In DNA, the CDR3 is TGTGCCAGCAGCTTAAGGGCTAGCCACGAGCAGTACTTC.

The CDR3 reads CASSLGDLLNEKLFF. The CDR3 bases are TGTGCCAGCAGCTTAGGTGATCTTCTTAATGAAAAACTGTTTTTT. This chain connects TRBV7-9 to TRBJ1-4, with D unclear. The germline V gene has CDR1 SEHNR and CDR2 FQNEAQ (reference sequence). V was clipped by 1 base and J by 4 bases, with 10 bases between them. The CDR3 runs 15 residues.

The chain is built from TRBV18 and TRBJ2-1; D gene unclear. V lost 0 bases and J lost 7, with 7 bases in between. The length of the CDR3 is 13 residues. The germline V gene encodes CDR1 KGHSH and CDR2 LQKENI. CDR3 residues: CASSPPNQNEQFF. The DNA for the CDR3 is TGTGCCAGCTCACCACCTAACCAGAATGAGCAGTTCTTC.

The chain recombines TRBV11-2 with TRBJ2-2, with D hard to call. Per germline, CDR1 SGHAT and CDR2 FQNNGV. This CDR3 region has 15 residues. The V end lost 5 bases, the J end lost 5 bases, and 15 bases lay between the germline ends. The CDR3 loop reads CASSPRRVGTGELFF. CDR3 DNA: TGTGCCAGCAGCCCTAGACGGGTTGGGACCGGGGAGCTGTTTTTT.

This chain links TRBV18 with TRBJ1-1; 11 positions match TRBD1. Germline values: CDR1 KGHSH, CDR2 LQKENI. The CDR3 consists of 15 residues. After removal of 3 bases from V and 4 bases from J, the junction contained 4 bases not matched to a gene. CDR3 DNA: TGTGCCAGCTCACCCCGGACAGGGGGCATCACTGAAGCTTTCTTT. Translated, it gives CASSPRTGGITEAFF. Looking up the rest from reference TRBV18 and TRBJ1-1 gives the full variable domain: NAGVMQNPRHLVRRRGQEARLRCSPMKGHSHVYWYRQLPEEGLKFMVYLQKENIIDESGMPKERFSAEFPKEGPSILRIQQVVRGDSAAYFCASSPRTGGITEAFFGQGTRLTVV.

The chain has TRBV6-6 and TRBJ1-2; D is possibly TRBD1 (5 bases). The germline V gene has CDR1 MNHNY and CDR2 SVGAGI (reference sequence). The germline V and J ends were trimmed by 0 bases and 2 bases, with 13 bases remaining between them. The CDR3 has 16 amino acids. The CDR3 DNA follows: TGTGCCAGCAGTTACTCTCAGACAGCAGTAAACTATGGCTACACCTTC. Amino acid sequence: CASSYSQTAVNYGYTF.

This rearrangement joins TRBV15 to TRBJ2-3; D not resolved. CDR1 LNHNV and CDR2 YYDKDF come from the germline V gene (reference sequence). The V and J ends lost 5 bases and 3 bases respectively, with 6 bases between them. The CDR3 is 12 residues long. The DNA of the CDR3 is TGTGCCACCAGCTTGGCGACAGATACGCAGTATTTT. Residues: CATSLATDTQYF.

The V gene is TRBV27, the J gene TRBJ2-5; maybe TRBD2 (5 bases). The CDR3 contains 15 residues. Looked up from germline, CDR1 is MNHEY and CDR2 is SMNVEV (reference sequence). The germline V and J ends were trimmed by 6 bases and 6 bases, with 20 bases remaining between them. CDR3 coding DNA: TGTGCCAGCAGCTTCTTCCGGGATTATCCGAAGACCCAGTACTTC. It specifies CASSFFRDYPKTQYF.

CDR3 in DNA: TGTGCCAGCTCACCGTCGAACACGGCGCCCGGGGAGCTGTTTTTT. This sequence encodes CASSPSNTAPGELFF. V usage is TRBV18 and J usage is TRBJ2-2, with D unclear. The CDR3 runs to 15 residues. Trimming cost V 3 bases and J 6 bases, with 14 bases left between them. In germline, CDR1 is KGHSH, CDR2 LQKENI.

Written as DNA, the CDR3 is TGTGCCAGCAGCTTTCAGCACACAGATACGCAGTATTTT. Its translation: CASSFQHTDTQYF. The rearrangement links TRBV11-2 to TRBJ2-3; D uncertain. V lost 3 bases and J lost 2, with 6 bases in between. In germline, CDR1 is SGHAT, CDR2 FQNNGV. This CDR3 has 13 amino acids.

The V and J genes are TRBV5-1 and TRBJ1-1, with D perhaps TRBD1 (6 bases). Germline CDR1 SGHRS, CDR2 YFSETQ. This CDR3 comprises 15 residues. V was trimmed by 2 bases and J by 0 bases, leaving 11 bases between them. In DNA, the CDR3 is TGCGCCAGCAGCTTACTCTCAGGGGTGAACACTGAAGCTTTCTTT. Encoded protein: CASSLLSGVNTEAFF. Full variable domain (missing parts from reference TRBV5-1 and TRBJ1-1): KAGVTQTPRYLIKTRGQQVTLSCSPISGHRSVSWYQQTPGQGLQFLFEYFSETQRNKGNFPGRFSGRQFSNSRSEMNVSTLELGDSALYLCASSLLSGVNTEAFFGQGTRLTVV.

The chain joins TRBV18 to TRBJ2-7, with 7 bases matching TRBD1. Germline V lookup: CDR1 KGHSH, CDR2 LQKENI. CDR3 length equals 14 residues. Losses at the gene ends were 4 bases for V and 3 bases for J; bases not matched to a gene: 6. CDR3 sequence (DNA): TGTGCCAGCTCACGTGACAGGGTTCTCTACGAGCAGTACTTC. Its translation: CASSRDRVLYEQYF.

The chain carries TRBV7-8 and TRBJ2-7; 9 nucleotides align to TRBD2. Per germline, CDR1 SGHVS and CDR2 FQNEAQ. Trimming cost V 6 bases and J 0 bases; bases outside gene matches: 3. The CDR3 length is 14 residues. The DNA of the CDR3 is TGTGCCAGCAGTGAACTAGCGGGCTCCTACGAGCAGTACTTC. It encodes CASSELAGSYEQYF.

The V and J genes are TRBV7-9 and TRBJ2-1; 7 bases match TRBD1. This CDR3 comprises 12 residues. Germline assignment: CDR1 SEHNR and CDR2 FQNEAQ (reference sequence). V was clipped by 3 bases and J by 10 bases; unmatched bases: 3. Here the CDR3 DNA reads TGTGCCAGCAGCTTCCAGGGGGAGGAGCAGTTCTTC. This encodes CASSFQGEEQFF.

This clone has only a few counts. The chain combines TRBV7-2 with TRBJ2-7, with 11 bases matching TRBD1. The CDR3 has 14 amino acids. CDR1 is SGHTA and CDR2 is FQGNSA in the germline V gene. The ends lost 4 bases at V and 3 bases at J; junction bases unmatched: 2. CDR3 protein: CASSSGTGGYEQYF. The CDR3 DNA sequence: TGTGCCAGCAGCTCCGGGACAGGGGGCTACGAGCAGTACTTC.

To note about this clone: The same CDR3 also results from other DNA sequences found in this sample. The chain has TRBV10-3 and TRBJ1-3; D is ambiguous. V was cut by 7 bases and J by 3 bases, with 7 bases left in between. CDR1 ENHRY and CDR2 SYGVKD come from the germline V gene. CDR3 length: 12 residues. The CDR3 DNA reads as TGTGCCATCACTGGAAGTGGAAACACCATATATTTT. Residues: CAITGSGNTIYF.

This chain joins TRBV5-8 and TRBJ2-1, with TRBD1 matching 11 bases. The V and J ends lost 4 bases and 2 bases, in that order; junction bases with no gene match: 8. The length of the CDR3 is 17 residues. Per germline, CDR1 SGHTS and CDR2 YDEGEE. CDR3 sequence: CASSAGWDRGTYNEQFF. For the CDR3, the DNA is TGTGCCAGCAGCGCCGGGTGGGACAGGGGGACCTACAATGAGCAGTTCTTC.

The gene calls are TRBV15 and TRBJ2-3, with 10 nucleotides matching TRBD2. Germline loops: CDR1 LNHNV, CDR2 YYDKDF (reference sequence). The CDR3 sequence is 15 residues long. The V and J ends lost 4 bases and 2 bases, in that order; junction bases with no gene match: 3. The CDR3 region is CATSMSGGDTDTQYF. DNA for the CDR3: TGTGCCACCAGCATGAGCGGGGGGGACACAGATACGCAGTATTTT.

The gene calls are TRBV10-2 and TRBJ2-3; 12 bases are a match to TRBD2. CDR1 and CDR2 (germline): WSHSY, SAAADI. The V gene end was trimmed by 6 bases and the J gene end by 3 bases; junction bases not matched to a gene: 16. This CDR3 comprises 19 residues. The CDR3 loop is CASSSILAGGPIGTDTQYF. For the CDR3, the DNA is TGCGCCAGCAGCTCAATCCTAGCGGGAGGGCCAATAGGTACAGATACGCAGTATTTT.

The V gene is TRBV7-9, the J gene TRBJ2-6; D gene uncertain. Trimming took off 1 base at V and 1 base at J, with 8 bases between the two ends. From germline, CDR1 is SEHNR and CDR2 FQNEAQ (reference sequence). This CDR3 spans 16 amino acids. DNA of the CDR3: TGTGCCAGCAGCTTAGTCGAAGGTTCTGGGGCCAACGTCCTGACTTTC. Residues: CASSLVEGSGANVLTF.

In this sample, this clone turned up once. This chain joins TRBV7-2 and TRBJ1-1, with no clear D. Germline V lookup: CDR1 SGHTA, CDR2 FQGNSA. The CDR3 is made up of 16 amino acids. V dropped 0 bases and J dropped 1 base, with 12 bases sitting between them. The CDR3 DNA is TGTGCCAGCAGCTTAGCGGCAGGCCTGGGGAACACTGAAGCTTTCTTT. Translating gives CASSLAAGLGNTEAFF. Together with reference TRBV7-2 and TRBJ1-1, the CDR3 gives the full variable domain: GAGVSQSPSNKVTEKGKDVELRCDPISGHTALYWYRQSLGQGLEFLIYFQGNSAPDKSGLPSDRFSAERTGGSVSTLTIQRTQQEDSAVYLCASSLAAGLGNTEAFFGQGTRLTVV.

The V call is TRBV7-2, the J call TRBJ2-2; D is uncertain. V shed 2 bases and J shed 2 bases, with 9 bases lying between them. There are 15 residues in the CDR3. Germline V lookup: CDR1 SGHTA, CDR2 FQGNSA. As DNA, the CDR3 is TGTGCCAGCAGCTTACCTACAGCTAACACCGGGGAGCTGTTTTTT. Translated: CASSLPTANTGELFF.

The rearrangement links TRBV30 to TRBJ1-1; TRBD1 might be the D (6 bases). The ends were cut back, 4 bases at V and 0 bases at J, with 12 bases in the middle. CDR1 is GTSNPN, CDR2 SVGIG, per germline (reference sequence). The CDR3 consists of 14 residues. For the CDR3, the DNA is TGTGCCTGGAATCGGGGGGGGCTGAACACTGAAGCTTTCTTT. The encoded protein is CAWNRGGLNTEAFF.

This clone was seen only once. In nucleotides, the CDR3 is TGTGCCAGCAGCTCCACTGACGAAGCTTTCTTT. Amino acids: CASSSTDEAFF. This sequence joins TRBV7-8 and TRBJ1-1; D ambiguous. Trimming cost V 4 bases and J 8 bases, with 8 bases left between them. The CDR3 contains 11 residues. Germline CDR1 is SGHVS and CDR2 is FQNEAQ.

The chain links TRBV29-1 to TRBJ2-2; D tentatively reads TRBD1 or TRBD2 (6 bases each). V was shortened by 7 bases and J by 6 bases, with 15 bases between the two germline ends. Germline V gene data show CDR1 as SQVTM and CDR2 as ANQGSEA. The CDR3 sequence is 13 residues long. The CDR3, as DNA: TGCAGCGCCCTGGGGGGCCTTCCCGGGGAGCTGTTTTTT. Amino acids: CSALGGLPGELFF.

The chain has TRBV4-1 and TRBJ2-1; weak D call: TRBD2 (6 bases). The CDR3 is 15 amino acids. Trimming shortened V by 4 bases and J by 2 bases, and 12 bases separated the two germline ends. The germline CDR1 and CDR2 sequences are MGHRA and YSYEKL. The CDR3 spells CASSLTGATYNEQFF. DNA of the CDR3: TGCGCCAGCAGCCTTACGGGAGCGACCTACAATGAGCAGTTCTTC.

CDR3 DNA: TGTGCCAGCACCCAAATCGGGGTGTGGGAGCAGTACTTC. Its protein is CASTQIGVWEQYF. The chain joins TRBV27 to TRBJ2-7; a weak D match, TRBD2 (5 bases). Trimming stripped 7 bases from V and 7 bases from J, with 17 bases between. This CDR3 spans 13 amino acids. Germline V gene sequence: CDR1 MNHEY, CDR2 SMNVEV (reference sequence).